These T cell receptor beta chains were read from a single sample in a study of early T cells in non-severe SARS-CoV-2 infection. In TCRdb, the 5' RACE reads were re-called with MiXCR into one record per CDR3 protein. The sample holds about 66,000 distinct CDR3 sequences, over 10% seen once. The specimen was whole blood. The receptor source for this set is an adult who was a healthcare worker with PCR-confirmed SARS-CoV-2 infection or an uninfected control (not recorded which). The CDR3 runs from the conserved cysteine through the conserved F or W. D genes are given only for firm matches. Some rows have no size entry. The others give once, few or many, or a class for an expanded clone.

j_call	v_call	clone_size	d_call	cdr3_nt	cdr3_aa
TRBJ2-3	TRBV7-9	few	-	TGTGCCAGCAGCGTAAGCGGATTCACAGATACGCAGTATTTT	CASSVSGFTDTQYF
TRBJ2-3	TRBV14	few	-	TGTGCCAGCAGCCAAGAGGCCTGGGGGTCGCAGTATTTT	CASSQEAWGSQYF
TRBJ2-7	TRBV10-2	-	-	TGCGCCAGCCGGGAGTTTCCCCACGAGCAGTACTTC	CASREFPHEQYF
TRBJ2-1	TRBV5-1	many	-	TGCGCCAGCAGCCTTCCCACCTCCTCCAATGAGCAGTTCTTC	CASSLPTSSNEQFF
TRBJ2-7	TRBV20-1	many	-	TGCAGTGCTAGCGATTTTTCCTACGAGCAGTACTTC	CSASDFSYEQYF
TRBJ2-2	TRBV29-1	-	TRBD1	TGCAGCTCCCGGACAGGGGTTGTCGGGGAGCTGTTTTTT	CSSRTGVVGELFF
TRBJ2-7	TRBV10-3	many	-	TGTGCCAGTGAGGACCGGGGAAGGGGCTACGAGCAGTACTTC	CASEDRGRGYEQYF
TRBJ1-2	TRBV29-1	-	-	TGCAGCGTTGAGGGAGGGAACAGCTATGGCTACACCTTC	CSVEGGNSYGYTF
TRBJ2-1	TRBV18	-	-	TGTGCCAGCTCACCGGATCCTAGACACGATGAGCAGTTCTTC	CASSPDPRHDEQFF
TRBJ1-2	TRBV29-1	many	TRBD1	TGCAGCGTTGAAGGACAGGGGAACTATGGCTACACCTTC	CSVEGQGNYGYTF
TRBJ2-1	TRBV27	-	-	TGTGCCAGCAGTTCGACTAAGAATGAGCAGTTCTTC	CASSSTKNEQFF
TRBJ2-3	TRBV20-1	-	TRBD2	TGCAGTGCTAGTACTAGCGGGAACACAGATACGCAGTATTTT	CSASTSGNTDTQYF
TRBJ2-1	TRBV29-1	few	TRBD2	TGCAGCGTCTCGTTACTAGCGGAGCATGAGCAGTTCTTC	CSVSLLAEHEQFF
TRBJ2-3	TRBV6-2/TRBV6-3	-	TRBD2	TGTGCCAGCAGTTCCTCCCTAGCGGGAGCTCGAGATACGCAGTATTTT	CASSSSLAGARDTQYF
TRBJ1-1	TRBV20-1	few	-	TGCAGTGCCAACTCTCCGGGACGAGAAACTGAAGCTTTCTTT	CSANSPGRETEAFF
TRBJ2-7	TRBV9	many	-	TGTGCCAGCAGCGTACGGGGGGACACTACCTACGAGCAGTACTTC	CASSVRGDTTYEQYF
TRBJ1-2	TRBV28	-	-	TGTGCCAGCGGAGACCGGGAAGGCTACACCTTC	CASGDREGYTF
TRBJ2-7	TRBV4-2	many	-	TGTGCCAGCAGCCAAGGACTAAAGGACGAGCAGTACTTC	CASSQGLKDEQYF
TRBJ2-3	TRBV9	few	TRBD2	TGTGCCAGCAGCGTAGTGAGTAGCGGGGCCACAGATACGCAGTATTTT	CASSVVSSGATDTQYF
TRBJ1-2	TRBV28	many	-	TGTGCCAGCAGCCGTAACGGGGCGAACTATGGCTACACCTTC	CASSRNGANYGYTF
TRBJ2-5	TRBV21-1	many	-	TGTGCCAGCAGCACGTCCGGGAGTGGAGAGACCCAGTACTTC	CASSTSGSGETQYF
TRBJ1-5	TRBV20-1	few	TRBD1	TGCAGTGCTCACAGGGGACAGCGCAATCAGCCCCAGCATTTT	CSAHRGQRNQPQHF
TRBJ2-3	TRBV15	-	-	TGTGCCACCAGCATTCACGGACTACTGCAGTATTTT	CATSIHGLLQYF
TRBJ2-7	TRBV19	-	-	TGTGCCAGTAGTCTCTTACCGGGACAAATCGAACCTTACGAGCAGTACTTC	CASSLLPGQIEPYEQYF
TRBJ2-3	TRBV4-1	many	TRBD2	TGCGCCAGCAGCCAAGAGGGACTGGGCGGGAGCGGAGATACGCAGTATTTT	CASSQEGLGGSGDTQYF
TRBJ2-5	TRBV27	-	-	TGTGCCAGCAGACGAAGGACAGTCGAGACCCAGTACTTC	CASRRRTVETQYF
TRBJ2-6	TRBV18	many	-	TGTGCCAGCTCACCAGGGGCAGGGAGCTCTGGGGCCAACGTCCTGACTTTC	CASSPGAGSSGANVLTF
TRBJ1-4	TRBV21-1	-	-	TGTGCCAGCAAGCCGGATGGGACCAGGGGTGAAATTCAAAAACTGTTTTTT	CASKPDGTRGEIQKLFF
TRBJ2-7	TRBV28	few	-	TGTGCCAGCCAGGACCTTGCCTACGAGCAGTACTTC	CASQDLAYEQYF
TRBJ1-5	TRBV6-2/TRBV6-3	few	TRBD1	TGTGCCAGCAGTTTTGACCCGGTAACGGAGGGGGCCTTTGGAAGCAATCAGCCCCAGCATTTT	CASSFDPVTEGAFGSNQPQHF
TRBJ2-1	TRBV7-6	many	-	TGTGCCAGCAGCTTAAACAGCCGAGGCTTTACAGCAGATGAGCAGTTCTTC	CASSLNSRGFTADEQFF
TRBJ2-1	TRBV28	many	-	TGTGCCGGCGGGACTCTGAGCTCCTACAATGAGCAGTTCTTC	CAGGTLSSYNEQFF
TRBJ2-1	TRBV3-1	few	TRBD2	TGTGCCAGCAGCCAATATACTGGACTAGCGGGAGCCAATGAGCAGTTCTTC	CASSQYTGLAGANEQFF
TRBJ2-5	TRBV20-1	-	-	TGCAGTGCTAGAATTAGGAGGGAAACGGAGACCCAGTACTTC	CSARIRRETETQYF
TRBJ2-3	TRBV29-1	-	TRBD2	TGCAGCGTTGAAAGAGCGGGAGGTGTCGATACGCAGTATTTT	CSVERAGGVDTQYF
TRBJ1-2	TRBV30	-	-	TGTGCCTGGAGTATGTGGGCCACGACCGGCTACACCTTC	CAWSMWATTGYTF
TRBJ2-6	TRBV28	many	-	TGTGCCAGCAGCCCACAGGGGACTGTGGCCAACGTCCTGACTTTC	CASSPQGTVANVLTF
TRBJ2-3	TRBV7-9	-	-	TGTGCCAGCAGCCCTTCACTGACTAATTTGAAGGATACGCAGTATTTT	CASSPSLTNLKDTQYF
TRBJ2-5	TRBV10-1	-	-	TGCGCCAGCAGTGAAACCTACTTC	CASSETYF
TRBJ1-5	TRBV20-1	many	-	TGCAGTGCCACGAGGGGGATGAGCAATCAGCCCCAGCATTTT	CSATRGMSNQPQHF
TRBJ2-3	TRBV20-1	few	TRBD2	TGCAGTGTCTCCGAATCCGGGACTAGCGGCCGAGATACGCAGTATTTT	CSVSESGTSGRDTQYF
TRBJ2-1	TRBV20-1	-	TRBD1	TGCAGTGCTAGCCGGGACAGAGGTAATGAGCAGTTCTTC	CSASRDRGNEQFF
TRBJ2-7	TRBV27	many	TRBD1	TGTGCCAGCAGTTCCATTACAGGGGGCGCTCGGTACGAGCAGTACTTC	CASSSITGGARYEQYF
TRBJ2-3	TRBV28	-	-	TGTGCCAGCAGTCCCCCCGCGAGCACAGATACGCAGTATTTT	CASSPPASTDTQYF
TRBJ2-7	TRBV5-6	few	-	TGTGCCAGCAGCTTGTTTGGCCCAGGGACCTACGAGCAGTACTTC	CASSLFGPGTYEQYF
TRBJ2-3	TRBV24-1	-	-	TGTGCCACCAGTGATTTGCGTTGGGGGGATACGCAGTATTTT	CATSDLRWGDTQYF